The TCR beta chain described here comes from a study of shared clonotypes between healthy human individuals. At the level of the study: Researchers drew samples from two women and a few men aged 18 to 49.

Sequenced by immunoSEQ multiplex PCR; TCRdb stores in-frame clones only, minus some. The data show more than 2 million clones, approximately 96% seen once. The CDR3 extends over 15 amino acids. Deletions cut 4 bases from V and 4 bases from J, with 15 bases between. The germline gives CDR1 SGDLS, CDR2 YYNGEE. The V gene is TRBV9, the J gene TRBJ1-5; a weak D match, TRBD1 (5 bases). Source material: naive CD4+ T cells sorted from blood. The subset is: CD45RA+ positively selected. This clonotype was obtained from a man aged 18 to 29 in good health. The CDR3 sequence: CASSSSGAGNQPQHF. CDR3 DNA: TGTGCCAGCAGCTCGAGTGGGGCAGGGAATCAGCCCCAGCATTTT.